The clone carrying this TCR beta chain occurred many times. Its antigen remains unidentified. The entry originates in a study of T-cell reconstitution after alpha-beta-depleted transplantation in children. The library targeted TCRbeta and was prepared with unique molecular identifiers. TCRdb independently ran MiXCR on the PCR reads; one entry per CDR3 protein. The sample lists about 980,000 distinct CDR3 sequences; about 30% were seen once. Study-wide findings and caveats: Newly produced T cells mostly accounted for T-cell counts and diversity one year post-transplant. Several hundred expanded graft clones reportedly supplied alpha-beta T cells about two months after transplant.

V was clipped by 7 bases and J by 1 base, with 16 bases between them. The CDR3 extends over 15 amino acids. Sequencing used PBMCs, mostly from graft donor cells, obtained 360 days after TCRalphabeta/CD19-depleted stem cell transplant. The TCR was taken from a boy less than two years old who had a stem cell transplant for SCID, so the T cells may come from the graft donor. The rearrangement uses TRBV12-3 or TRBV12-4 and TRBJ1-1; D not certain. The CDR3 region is CASTSVSGWNTEAFF. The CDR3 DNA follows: TGTGCCAGCACCTCGGTGAGTGGATGGAACACTGAAGCTTTCTTT.